These 32 T cell receptor beta chains share one sample of origin, sequenced in a study of control samples from healthy donors and cancer patients (TCRdb year 2020). The library was made by the immunoSEQ multiplex PCR assay. The immuneACCESS repertoire file appears here via TCRdb, limited to in-frame rearrangements. These files lack a portion of the clones; in checked studies, under half of the deficit traces to unresolved V genes, and the cause of the others is not known. Recorded for this sample are tens of thousands of clones; about 88% of them occurred a single time. 3% to 4.5% of the sample is in the top ten clones. The sample was blood. These receptors were obtained from a woman aged 50 to 60 in good health.

The rearrangement joins TRBV28 to TRBJ1-4; 12 bases fit TRBD1. Trimming removed 2 bases from V and 8 bases from J; junction bases left unmatched: 3. Per the germline V gene, CDR1 is MDHEN and CDR2 is SYDVKM. The length of the CDR3 is 15 residues. In DNA, the CDR3 is TGTGCCAGCAGTTTAGGGACAGGGGGCAGCGAAAAACTGTTTTTT. This gives the protein CASSLGTGGSEKLFF.

The CDR3 sequence: CASTPPLGQSYGYTF. The CDR3 region has the DNA TGTGCCAGTACCCCACCCCTGGGGCAGAGCTATGGCTACACCTTC. This chain uses TRBV19 with TRBJ1-2; TRBD1 is a possible D gene (5 bases). The CDR3 loop spans 15 amino acids. Per the germline V gene, CDR1 is LNHDA and CDR2 is SQIVND (reference sequence). Trimming cost V 7 bases and J 4 bases, with 19 bases left between them.

This clone was recorded a few times. V usage is TRBV20-1 and J usage is TRBJ1-1; D remains ambiguous. V was cut by 2 bases and J by 1 base, with 2 bases left in between. Germline-derived CDR1 and CDR2 are DFQATT and SNEGSKA (reference sequence). This CDR3 region has 11 residues. This chain's CDR3 is CSARRNTEAFF. The CDR3 region has the DNA TGCAGTGCTAGAAGGAACACTGAAGCTTTCTTT.

The chain is built from TRBV5-6 and TRBJ2-2, with D unclear. V shed 2 bases and J shed 12 bases, with 14 bases lying between them. CDR1 and CDR2 (germline): SGHDT, YYEEEE. The CDR3 is 13 residues long. The DNA of the CDR3 is TGTGCCAGCAGCTTCTTTGGGGTCCTTCAGCTGTTTTTT. As protein: CASSFFGVLQLFF.

This rearrangement joins TRBV18 to TRBJ2-4; a possible D gene is TRBD2 (6 bases). From germline, CDR1 is KGHSH and CDR2 LQKENI. CDR3 size: 16 residues. Trimming stripped 6 bases from V and 0 bases from J, with 15 bases between. The CDR3 region is CASSSGDLLAKNIQYF. For the CDR3, the DNA is TGTGCCAGCTCCTCGGGGGACTTATTAGCCAAAAACATTCAGTACTTC.

V gene TRBV7-9 combines with J gene TRBJ1-1; the D gene is possibly TRBD1 (5 bases). Germline loops: CDR1 SEHNR, CDR2 FQNEAQ (reference sequence). V lost 6 bases and J 0 bases, leaving 8 bases between the germline ends. The length of the CDR3 is 13 residues. The CDR3 reads CASRGTVNTEAFF. The CDR3 DNA reads as TGTGCCAGCAGAGGGACTGTGAACACTGAAGCTTTCTTT.

The chain employs TRBV19 and TRBJ1-5, with a tentative D call TRBD1 (5 bases). The CDR3 consists of 13 residues. The germline gives CDR1 LNHDA, CDR2 SQIVND (reference sequence). V dropped 5 bases and J dropped 9 bases, with 14 bases sitting between them. The DNA for the CDR3 is TGTGCCAGTAGTTCGGGGGGGGTAGGGCCCCAGCATTTT. Encoded protein: CASSSGGVGPQHF.

Written as DNA, the CDR3 is TGTGCCAGCAGTTGGGGTTTGAGCGGGGGCACAGATACGCAGTATTTT. Amino acids: CASSWGLSGGTDTQYF. This chain connects TRBV28 to TRBJ2-3; 7 bases fit TRBD2. The CDR3 totals 16 residues. V lost 4 bases, J lost 1 base, and 8 bases stayed unmatched. CDR1 is MDHEN, CDR2 SYDVKM, per germline.

The chain links TRBV12-3 or TRBV12-4 to TRBJ1-1, with D maybe TRBD1 (5 bases). CDR3 length equals 13 residues. Trimming stripped 4 bases from V and 1 base from J, with 7 bases between. Written as DNA, the CDR3 is TGTGCCAGCAGTTGGGGGGGGAACACTGAAGCTTTCTTT. Amino acids: CASSWGGNTEAFF.

This chain joins TRBV28 and TRBJ1-2, with 10 bases identical to TRBD1. J was trimmed by 4 bases and V by 5 bases; bases with no gene match: 13. This CDR3 region has 17 residues. Per germline, CDR1 MDHEN and CDR2 SYDVKM. Written as DNA, the CDR3 is TGTGCCAGCAGTGTGGCCGGGACAGGGGAGGGAGGCTATGGCTACACCTTC. This sequence encodes CASSVAGTGEGGYGYTF.

The rearrangement joins TRBV19 to TRBJ2-3; possible D gene TRBD2, 6 bases. Trimming cost V 4 bases and J 6 bases, with 8 bases left between them. CDR3 length equals 12 residues. Germline CDR1 reads LNHDA; CDR2 reads SQIVND (reference sequence). CDR3 nucleotides: TGTGCCAGTAGTAATCTAGCGGATACGCAGTATTTT. It specifies CASSNLADTQYF.

The chain joins TRBV4-1 to TRBJ2-1; 7 bases align to TRBD2. CDR1 is MGHRA, CDR2 YSYEKL, per germline. The CDR3 runs 15 residues. V was clipped by 6 bases and J by 5 bases; unmatched bases: 10. This CDR3 reads CASSGGVAENNEQFF. Here the CDR3 DNA reads TGCGCCAGCAGTGGGGGGGTGGCGGAGAACAATGAGCAGTTCTTC.

This clone has only one observation. The genes are TRBV5-1 and TRBJ2-5; no firm D call. The length of the CDR3 is 12 residues. Germline CDR1 reads SGHRS; CDR2 reads YFSETQ. V was trimmed by 5 bases and J by 5 bases, leaving 10 bases between them. CDR3 coding DNA: TGCGCCAGCAGAGGTAGCCCGGAGACCCAGTACTTC. Protein: CASRGSPETQYF.

This chain links TRBV18 with TRBJ2-6; TRBD1 is a possible D gene (5 bases). Germline lookup yields CDR1 KGHSH and CDR2 LQKENI. V lost 3 bases and J 2 bases, leaving 8 bases between the germline ends. The CDR3 length is 15 residues. This CDR3 is CASSPQGTGANVLTF. The CDR3, as DNA: TGTGCCAGCTCACCGCAGGGAACTGGGGCCAACGTCCTGACTTTC.

This chain links TRBV4-1 with TRBJ2-3; 8 bases line up with TRBD1. Germline V CDR1 and CDR2: MGHRA, YSYEKL. The CDR3 runs to 18 residues. V shed 7 bases, J shed 1 base, and the junction held 16 bases outside the gene matches. In DNA, the CDR3 is TGCGCCAGCACGGTAGGGACAGGAGGCTTGAGGGGCACAGATACGCAGTATTTT. Amino acid sequence: CASTVGTGGLRGTDTQYF.

In its sample, this clone was seen once. This chain's CDR3 is CASTMTGQGSEQYF. The CDR3 nucleotides read TGTGCCAGTACCATGACAGGCCAGGGCAGCGAGCAGTACTTC. The chain couples TRBV19 to TRBJ2-7; maybe TRBD1 (6 bases). The CDR3 totals 14 residues. The V and J ends lost 7 bases and 6 bases respectively, with 19 bases between them. Germline assignment: CDR1 LNHDA and CDR2 SQIVND (reference sequence). The full variable domain, its missing parts supplied by reference TRBV19 and TRBJ2-7, is DGGITQSPKYLFRKEGQNVTLSCEQNLNHDAMYWYRQDPGQGLRLIYYSQIVNDFQKGDIAEGYSVSREKKESFPLTVTSAQKNPTAFYLCASTMTGQGSEQYFGPGTRLTVT.

This clone was picked up one time. This chain joins TRBV2 and TRBJ1-5; D call uncertain. Germline CDR1 and CDR2: SNHLY and FYNNEI. V was clipped by 2 bases and J by 3 bases, with 8 bases between them. The CDR3 runs to 14 residues. CDR3 sequence (DNA): TGTGCCAGCAGTGAATTCACCTACAATCAGCCCCAGCATTTT. Amino acid sequence: CASSEFTYNQPQHF.

The CDR3 reads CASSQVGAPEAFF. CDR3 DNA sequence: TGTGCCAGCAGCCAAGTGGGGGCACCTGAAGCTTTCTTT. The rearrangement links TRBV4-2 to TRBJ1-1, with a tentative D call TRBD1 (6 bases). V lost 1 base to trimming and J lost 6 bases, with 9 bases between them. The CDR3 contains 13 residues. Germline CDR1 and CDR2: LGHNA and YNFKEQ.

This chain uses TRBV10-3 with TRBJ2-2, with TRBD1 as a possible D gene (6 bases). CDR1 is ENHRY, CDR2 SYGVKD, per germline. V shed 6 bases and J shed 1 base, with 9 bases lying between them. The CDR3 runs 14 residues. The CDR3 loop reads CAIRGTQNTGELFF. In nucleotides, the CDR3 is TGTGCCATCAGGGGGACACAGAACACCGGGGAGCTGTTTTTT.

This rearrangement joins TRBV30 to TRBJ2-7; 9 bases fit TRBD1. Germline V CDR1 and CDR2: GTSNPN, SVGIG (reference sequence). Unmatched junction bases numbered 5, after V lost 1 base and J lost 1 base. This CDR3 is built from 15 residues. CDR3 protein: CAWSAGTGLSYEQYF. The CDR3 region has the DNA TGTGCCTGGAGTGCCGGGACAGGGCTATCCTACGAGCAGTACTTC.

V gene TRBV14 combines with J gene TRBJ1-2; D gene uncertain. V gave up 0 bases and J gave up 7 bases, with 12 bases separating them. Per germline, CDR1 SGHDN and CDR2 FVKESK. This CDR3 has 14 residues. CDR3 DNA: TGTGCCAGCAGCCAAGATAGGAGCTGGAGTGGCTACACCTTC. Translation: CASSQDRSWSGYTF.

The CDR3 here is CASSPPFGSVEEKLFF. In DNA form, the CDR3 reads TGTGCCAGCTCACCACCTTTCGGGTCGGTAGAAGAAAAACTGTTTTTT. This sequence joins TRBV18 and TRBJ1-4, with D uncertain. The CDR3 contains 16 residues. Germline V gene lookup returns CDR1 KGHSH and CDR2 LQKENI. V gave up 0 bases and J gave up 8 bases, with 16 bases separating them. Filled out from reference TRBV18 and TRBJ1-4, the complete variable domain reads NAGVMQNPRHLVRRRGQEARLRCSPMKGHSHVYWYRQLPEEGLKFMVYLQKENIIDESGMPKERFSAEFPKEGPSILRIQQVVRGDSAAYFCASSPPFGSVEEKLFFGSGTQLSVL.

The chain joins TRBV9 to TRBJ2-5; 11 bases are a match to TRBD2. The V gene end was trimmed by 4 bases and the J gene end by 5 bases; junction bases not matched to a gene: 19. The germline gives CDR1 SGDLS, CDR2 YYNGEE. The CDR3 has 19 amino acids. CDR3 coding DNA: TGTGCCAGCAGCCCTCCCACCGGGACTAGCGGCCCCAAGGAGGAGACCCAGTACTTC. It codes for CASSPPTGTSGPKEETQYF. Full variable domain (remainder filled in from reference TRBV9 and TRBJ2-5): DSGVTQTPKHLITATGQRVTLRCSPRSGDLSVYWYQQSLDQGLQFLIQYYNGEERAKGNILERFSAQQFPDLHSELNLSSLELGDSALYFCASSPPTGTSGPKEETQYFGPGTRLLVL.

J is TRBJ2-1 and V is TRBV28, with 7 bases that match TRBD2. The CDR3 is 16 amino acids. Germline values: CDR1 MDHEN, CDR2 SYDVKM. V lost 2 bases and J lost 0; bases outside the gene matches: 4. The CDR3 region is CASSLSGGSSYNEQFF. CDR3 sequence (DNA): TGTGCCAGCAGTTTAAGTGGCGGGAGCTCCTACAATGAGCAGTTCTTC.

This clone was detected once. The V and J genes are TRBV9 and TRBJ2-2, with unresolved D. This CDR3 is 13 amino acids long. V lost 3 bases, J lost 4 bases, and 7 bases lay in between. Germline V CDR1 and CDR2: SGDLS, YYNGEE. CDR3 nucleotide sequence: TGTGCCAGCAGCGCGAAAGTCACCGGGGAGCTGTTTTTT. Protein product: CASSAKVTGELFF.

This clone has only a few counts. The chain joins TRBV7-6 to TRBJ2-1, with 7 bases that match TRBD1. Germline V lookup: CDR1 SGHVS, CDR2 FNYEAQ. V shed 1 base, J shed 10 bases, and the junction held 1 base outside the gene matches. CDR3 length equals 12 residues. The CDR3 nucleotides read TGTGCCAGCAGCTTAGGAGGGGGCGAGCAGTTCTTC. It yields the protein CASSLGGGEQFF.

The CDR3 sequence is CASSRQGNNSPLHF. CDR3 in DNA: TGTGCCAGCAGCCGACAGGGAAATAATTCACCCCTCCACTTT. The chain carries TRBV7-3 and TRBJ1-6, with 7 bases lining up with TRBD1. With V trimmed by 5 bases and J by 5 bases, 3 bases remained unmatched. This CDR3 comprises 14 residues. Germline CDR1 and CDR2: SGHTA and FQGTGA.

The rearrangement links TRBV7-8 to TRBJ2-2; D is possibly TRBD2 (6 bases). CDR1 SGHVS and CDR2 FQNEAQ come from the germline V gene. This CDR3 contains 15 residues. V was cut by 5 bases and J by 5 bases, with 15 bases left in between. Here the CDR3 reads CASSPGLASTGELFF. DNA of the CDR3: TGTGCCAGCAGCCCCGGTCTAGCGTCAACCGGGGAGCTGTTTTTT.

This clone was detected only once. The rearrangement links TRBV6-5 to TRBJ2-1; D ambiguous. Germline V gives CDR1 MNHEY, CDR2 SVGAGI. This CDR3 is built from 15 residues. V was clipped by 7 bases and J by 0 bases, with 13 bases between them. CDR3 nucleotides: TGTGCCAGCAACAACGAGTACAGCTCCTACAATGAGCAGTTCTTC. Its protein product is CASNNEYSSYNEQFF.

The V and J genes are TRBV27 and TRBJ1-2; D gene ambiguous. Trimming left V 8 bases short and J 4 bases short, with 14 bases between. The length of the CDR3 is 13 residues. Per germline, CDR1 MNHEY and CDR2 SMNVEV (reference sequence). CDR3: CASGGPDGYGYTF. CDR3 bases: TGTGCCAGCGGCGGGCCAGATGGCTATGGCTACACCTTC.

The chain uses TRBV5-1 and TRBJ2-7, with D uncertain. The CDR3 sequence is 12 residues long. Germline V gene sequence: CDR1 SGHRS, CDR2 YFSETQ. Trimming cost V 2 bases and J 6 bases, with 9 bases left between them. This CDR3 reads CASSFSGREQYF. The CDR3 DNA is TGCGCCAGCAGCTTTTCTGGACGCGAGCAGTACTTC.

In regard to this clone: Other DNA sequences within the sample encode an identical CDR3. The chain couples TRBV7-2 to TRBJ2-7, with 7 bases aligning to TRBD2. Germline values: CDR1 SGHTA, CDR2 FQGNSA. With V trimmed by 0 bases and J by 1 base, 3 bases remained unmatched. This CDR3 has 15 amino acids. CDR3 bases: TGTGCCAGCAGCTTAGCGCCTAGCGGTTCCTACGAGCAGTACTTC. Translation gives CASSLAPSGSYEQYF.